The 22 T cell receptor beta chains reported below all come from one sample, sequenced in a study of control samples from healthy donors and cancer patients. The repertoire was sequenced with immunoSEQ multiplex PCR; TCRdb's copy has only in-frame clones and lacks some. The sample has 55,000 to 65,000 clones, over 75% seen once. The sequencing input was PBMCs. The receptors stem from a woman aged 60-75 years with lung cancer.

The rearrangement joins TRBV6-5 to TRBJ1-4; a weak D match, TRBD1 (5 bases). This CDR3 contains 16 residues. The germline V gene has CDR1 MNHEY and CDR2 SVGAGI. V was trimmed by 2 bases and J by 7 bases, leaving 17 bases between them. CDR3 coding DNA: TGTGCCAGCAGTTACGATCCTGGGGGGTCTGGTGAAAAACTGTTTTTT. Translating it yields CASSYDPGGSGEKLFF.

The chain has TRBV5-5 and TRBJ2-7; no definite D call. The CDR3 is 13 residues long. Trimming stripped 4 bases from V and 2 bases from J, with 10 bases between. Germline CDR1 SGHKS, CDR2 YYEKEE (reference sequence). CDR3 residues: CASSHITTYEQYF. DNA for the CDR3: TGTGCCAGCAGCCATATCACTACCTACGAGCAGTACTTC.

The chain recombines TRBV5-1 with TRBJ1-3; D remains ambiguous. This CDR3 region has 16 residues. Germline V gene data show CDR1 as SGHRS and CDR2 as YFSETQ. V lost 4 bases and J lost 0, with 14 bases in between. CDR3 in DNA: TGCGCCAGCAGCCCGCAAGTAACAAGCTCTGGAAACACCATATATTTT. Protein: CASSPQVTSSGNTIYF.

The J gene is TRBJ2-7, the V gene TRBV11-1; no clear D. This CDR3 has 14 amino acids. V lost 5 bases to trimming and J lost 5 bases, with 16 bases between them. The germline gives CDR1 SGHAT, CDR2 FQDESV (reference sequence). CDR3 in amino acids: CASSRNPPWDEQYF. In nucleotides, the CDR3 is TGTGCCAGCAGCCGAAACCCCCCCTGGGACGAGCAGTACTTC.

The chain links TRBV3-1 (or the pseudogene TRBV3-2) to TRBJ1-2; tentative D call: TRBD1 (5 bases). Germline lookup yields CDR1 LGHDT and CDR2 YNNKEL (reference sequence). V lost 1 base, J lost 6 bases, and 9 bases lay in between. The CDR3 has 13 amino acids. The DNA for the CDR3 is TGTGCCAGCAGCCAAGCCAGGGTTCATGGCTACACCTTC. It encodes CASSQARVHGYTF.

This chain links TRBV19 with TRBJ1-2, with a possible D match to TRBD1 (6 bases). V lost 5 bases to trimming and J lost 4 bases, with 11 bases between them. This CDR3 is 13 amino acids long. The V gene's germline CDR1 is LNHDA and CDR2 SQIVND (reference sequence). CDR3 amino acids: CASSPRTVYGYTF. The CDR3 coding sequence is TGTGCCAGTAGTCCTAGGACAGTCTATGGCTACACCTTC. The complete variable domain, with remaining parts taken from reference TRBV19 and TRBJ1-2, reads DGGITQSPKYLFRKEGQNVTLSCEQNLNHDAMYWYRQDPGQGLRLIYYSQIVNDFQKGDIAEGYSVSREKKESFPLTVTSAQKNPTAFYLCASSPRTVYGYTFGSGTRLTVV.

In its sample, this clone was seen once. The chain carries TRBV2 and TRBJ1-5; D gene unclear. The CDR3 is made up of 11 amino acids. Germline values: CDR1 SNHLY, CDR2 FYNNEI. Trimming stripped 5 bases from V and 5 bases from J, with 4 bases between. CDR3 region: CASSLYQPQHF. CDR3 DNA sequence: TGTGCCAGCAGTCTCTATCAGCCCCAGCATTTT.

The rearrangement joins TRBV18 to TRBJ1-1, with 8 bases identical to TRBD1. This CDR3 has 13 amino acids. Germline CDR1 is KGHSH and CDR2 is LQKENI. Germline trimming cut 5 bases from V and 8 bases from J; bases unmatched to any gene: 7. CDR3 amino acids: CASSGQGRAEAFF. The CDR3 DNA reads TGTGCCAGCTCAGGACAGGGTCGGGCCGAAGCTTTCTTT.

This clone was found once. This chain links TRBV5-1 with TRBJ2-3; 8 positions match TRBD2. J was trimmed by 3 bases and V by 3 bases; bases with no gene match: 0. The CDR3 length is 13 residues. CDR1 is SGHRS and CDR2 is YFSETQ in the germline V gene. The CDR3 sequence is CASSSSGTDTQYF. In DNA, the CDR3 is TGCGCCAGCAGCTCTAGCGGGACAGATACGCAGTATTTT.

The gene calls are TRBV5-1 and TRBJ2-7; TRBD2 aligns across 11 bases. J gave up 5 bases and V 4 bases, and 8 bases lay outside the gene matches. The CDR3 sequence is 15 residues long. Germline values: CDR1 SGHRS, CDR2 YFSETQ. The CDR3 loop reads CASSGRGLAVHEQYF. CDR3 bases: TGCGCCAGCAGCGGACGGGGACTAGCGGTCCACGAGCAGTACTTC.

The sample holds one count of this clone. The chain links TRBV7-9 to TRBJ2-1; 8 bases are a match to TRBD1. J gave up 0 bases and V 5 bases, and 3 bases lay outside the gene matches. This CDR3 is built from 15 residues. Germline V lookup: CDR1 SEHNR, CDR2 FQNEAQ (reference sequence). The CDR3 region has the DNA TGTGCCAGCAGCCTACAGGGGGGCTCCTACAATGAGCAGTTCTTC. Residues: CASSLQGGSYNEQFF.

This clone turned up a few times. The J gene is TRBJ2-7, the V gene TRBV6-5, with 11 bases aligning to TRBD2. The CDR3 covers 16 residues. V shed 2 bases, J shed 5 bases, and the junction held 8 bases outside the gene matches. From germline, CDR1 is MNHEY and CDR2 SVGAGI. CDR3 bases: TGTGCCAGCAGTTACGGGCTAGCGGGAGGTCTGGACGAGCAGTACTTC. Encoded protein: CASSYGLAGGLDEQYF.

The V call is TRBV6-2 or TRBV6-3, the J call TRBJ1-5; the D is unclear. Per germline, CDR1 MNHEY and CDR2 SVGEGT. Between the trimmed V and J ends, which lost 2 bases and 6 bases, there was a span of 8 bases. This CDR3 has 13 residues. CDR3 amino acids: CASSYEGRQPQHF. CDR3 in DNA: TGTGCCAGCAGTTACGAGGGCCGTCAGCCCCAGCATTTT.

The chain carries TRBV9 and TRBJ2-3; no clear D. The CDR3 consists of 16 residues. V was cut by 6 bases and J by 0 bases, with 17 bases left in between. The germline CDR1 and CDR2 sequences are SGDLS and YYNGEE. The CDR3 sequence: CASTRTGAPSTDTQYF. Here the CDR3 DNA reads TGTGCCAGCACGCGGACGGGTGCCCCTAGCACAGATACGCAGTATTTT.

This chain connects TRBV10-2 to TRBJ1-5; D is undetermined. CDR3 length equals 18 residues. Trimming stripped 0 bases from V and 6 bases from J, with 21 bases between. Per the germline V gene, CDR1 is WSHSY and CDR2 is SAAADI. The CDR3 nucleotides read TGCGCCAGCAGTGAGTCTAGGGTGGGTCCTCCCCCAGGTCAGCCCCAGCATTTT. Its protein product is CASSESRVGPPPGQPQHF.

V usage is TRBV4-1 and J usage is TRBJ2-3, with TRBD2 identical over 7 bases. This CDR3 is 16 amino acids long. CDR1 MGHRA and CDR2 YSYEKL come from the germline V gene. J was trimmed by 2 bases and V by 4 bases; bases with no gene match: 9. CDR3 sequence reads: CASSPFRGEATDTQYF. CDR3 bases: TGCGCCAGCAGCCCCTTCCGGGGGGAAGCCACAGATACGCAGTATTTT.

The chain uses TRBV4-1 and TRBJ2-7; 9 nucleotides line up with TRBD2. Trimming at V came to 0 bases and at J to 0 bases, leaving 9 bases not matched to a gene. This CDR3 contains 18 residues. Germline V gene sequence: CDR1 MGHRA, CDR2 YSYEKL. CDR3 sequence (DNA): TGCGCCAGCAGCCAAGAGCCGGGACTAGCTGTCGGCTCCTACGAGCAGTACTTC. Translated, it gives CASSQEPGLAVGSYEQYF.

This sequence joins TRBV5-1 and TRBJ1-1, with D possibly being TRBD1 (6 bases). The CDR3 sequence is 14 residues long. Trimming left V 4 bases short and J 2 bases short, with 12 bases between. Germline loops: CDR1 SGHRS, CDR2 YFSETQ. The CDR3 loop reads CASSIGQINTEAFF. The CDR3 DNA sequence: TGCGCCAGCAGCATTGGACAGATTAACACTGAAGCTTTCTTT.

CDR3 sequence (DNA): TGTGCCAGCAGCTTGGTATCAACGCTGGAAGAGACCCAGTACTTC. Its translation: CASSLVSTLEETQYF. The rearrangement joins TRBV5-6 to TRBJ2-5, with D unresolved. Germline V gives CDR1 SGHDT, CDR2 YYEEEE. The CDR3 extends over 15 amino acids. Trimming cost V 0 bases and J 3 bases, with 12 bases left between them.

This clone ranks as medium-sized. This chain uses TRBV27 with TRBJ2-1, with D perhaps TRBD1 or TRBD2 (5 bases each). The germline CDR1 and CDR2 sequences are MNHEY and SMNVEV (reference sequence). The CDR3 length is 13 residues. V lost 6 bases to trimming and J lost 12 bases, with 18 bases between them. The CDR3, as DNA: TGTGCCAGCAGCCCTGAGGGGAGTTTAGGGCAGTTCTTC. It specifies CASSPEGSLGQFF.

V gene TRBV12-3 or TRBV12-4 combines with J gene TRBJ1-5; unclear D gene. Trimming took 7 bases from V and 4 from J, leaving 8 bases between them. CDR3 length: 12 residues. The CDR3 reads CASKLANQPQHF. CDR3 coding DNA: TGTGCCAGCAAGCTAGCAAATCAGCCCCAGCATTTT.

The CDR3 spells CASSQLTGAAGTEAFF. The DNA for the CDR3 is TGTGCCAGCAGCCAGTTGACGGGGGCAGCGGGGACTGAAGCTTTCTTT. This chain links TRBV3-1 (or the pseudogene TRBV3-2) with TRBJ1-1; maybe TRBD1 (6 bases). Germline CDR1 is LGHDT and CDR2 is YNNKEL (reference sequence). V lost 3 bases, J lost 5 bases, and 19 bases lay in between. The length of the CDR3 is 16 residues.